Presented here are 7 T cell receptor beta chains from one specimen sequenced in a study of regulatory T cells in long-lasting Graves disease. Time point in this sample: newly diagnosed GD, antithyroid drugs for less than 3 months. PBMC RNA was the source of the TCR library. Arm-PCR of CDR3 regions and iRepertoire HTBI primers were used to build TCR beta libraries. Using its own MiXCR run on the multiplex PCR reads, TCRdb lists one record per CDR3 protein. This table holds 350,000 to 550,000 distinct CDR3 sequences, around 17% found once. This sample was also put to use in a study of T cells in Graves' hyperthyroidism and ophthalmopathy.

Material: peripheral blood mononuclear cells (PBMCs), obtained at new diagnosis, from a patient treated with antithyroid drugs. The receptor source for this set is a woman younger than 30 with Graves disease.

This clonotype was found a few times. The J gene is TRBJ1-1, the V gene TRBV18, with unresolved D. The CDR3 has 17 amino acids. CDR1 KGHSH and CDR2 LQKENI come from the germline V gene. V was pared by 2 bases and J by 0 bases, with 16 bases between. The CDR3: CASSPSGATVLNTEAFF. CDR3 in DNA: TGTGCCAGCTCACCATCGGGTGCTACGGTGTTGAACACTGAAGCTTTCTTT. Together with reference TRBV18 and TRBJ1-1, the CDR3 gives the full variable domain: NAGVMQNPRHLVRRRGQEARLRCSPMKGHSHVYWYRQLPEEGLKFMVYLQKENIIDESGMPKERFSAEFPKEGPSILRIQQVVRGDSAAYFCASSPSGATVLNTEAFFGQGTRLTVV.

This sequence joins TRBV27 and TRBJ1-6; 8 positions agree with TRBD1. The ends lost 6 bases at V and 7 bases at J; junction bases unmatched: 8. CDR3 length: 15 amino acids. Germline CDR1 is MNHEY and CDR2 is SMNVEV (reference sequence). CDR3 sequence reads: CASRQATGGNSPLHF. The CDR3 DNA follows: TGTGCCAGCAGGCAGGCCACAGGGGGAAATTCACCCCTCCACTTT.

This clonotype was seen repeatedly, ten times or more. This chain links TRBV7-2 with TRBJ2-1; 9 bases are a match to TRBD2. The V and J ends lost 1 base and 6 bases, in that order; junction bases with no gene match: 13. Germline V gene data show CDR1 as SGHTA and CDR2 as FQGNSA. The CDR3 sequence is 18 residues long. The CDR3 coding sequence is TGTGCCAGCAGCTTAGAGCGAGCGGGAGGAGGGGGGGCCAATGAGCAGTTCTTC. It encodes CASSLERAGGGGANEQFF.

This clonotype came up a few times. As DNA, the CDR3 is TGTGCCAGCAGTGGAATTGGCCCAGGGACTGGACAGAGCAATCAGCCCCAGCATTTT. Amino acid sequence: CASSGIGPGTGQSNQPQHF. The gene calls are TRBV27 and TRBJ1-5; tentative D call: TRBD1 (6 bases). Germline V CDR1 and CDR2: MNHEY, SMNVEV (reference sequence). V lost 5 bases and J lost 1, with 24 bases in between. The CDR3 contains 19 residues.

This clonotype was seen repeatedly, ten times or more. The chain combines TRBV12-3 or TRBV12-4 with TRBJ2-2, with D uncertain. CDR3 length equals 15 residues. Trimming cost V 3 bases and J 1 base, with 9 bases left between them. The DNA of the CDR3 is TGTGCCAGCAGTTTTTCGGGCCTGAACACCGGGGAGCTGTTTTTT. It codes for CASSFSGLNTGELFF.

Details on this clonotype: A clone one base away is much larger, so this may be a read error. The chain is built from TRBV30 and TRBJ1-1; tentatively, D is TRBD1 (6 bases). Germline assignment: CDR1 GTSNPN and CDR2 SVGIG (reference sequence). The CDR3 runs 14 residues. The V end was cut by 3 bases, the J end by 3 bases, with 14 bases between. The CDR3 DNA reads TGTGCCTGGAGCGCTTCGGGACAACACACTGAAGCTTTCTTT. It codes for CAWSASGQHTEAFF.

The chain is built from TRBV28 and TRBJ2-7; D gene unclear. The CDR3 is 17 residues long. CDR1 is MDHEN and CDR2 is SYDVKM in the germline V gene. V lost 3 bases, J lost 9 bases, and 27 bases lay in between. CDR3 protein: CASSFHRWGHESYGQYF. In DNA, the CDR3 is TGTGCCAGCAGTTTTCATCGATGGGGTCATGAATCCTATGGGCAGTACTTC. The entire variable domain, with the rest obtained from reference TRBV28 and TRBJ2-7, is as follows: DVKVTQSSRYLVKRTGEKVFLECVQDMDHENMFWYRQDPGLGLRLIYFSYDVKMKEKGDIPEGYSVSREKKERFSLILESASTNQTSMYLCASSFHRWGHESYGQYFGPGTRLTVT.